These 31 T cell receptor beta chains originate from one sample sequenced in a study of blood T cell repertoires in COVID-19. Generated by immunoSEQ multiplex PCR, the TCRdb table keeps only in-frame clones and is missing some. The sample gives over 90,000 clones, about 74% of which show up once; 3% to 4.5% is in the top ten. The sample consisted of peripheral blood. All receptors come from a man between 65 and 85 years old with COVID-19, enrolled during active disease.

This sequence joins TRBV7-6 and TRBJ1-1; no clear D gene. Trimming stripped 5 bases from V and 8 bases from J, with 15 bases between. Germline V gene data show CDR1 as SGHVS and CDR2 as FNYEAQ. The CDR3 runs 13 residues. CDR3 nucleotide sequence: TGTGCCAGCAGCCACGGGAGCGCGGAAGAAGCTTTCTTT. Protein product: CASSHGSAEEAFF.

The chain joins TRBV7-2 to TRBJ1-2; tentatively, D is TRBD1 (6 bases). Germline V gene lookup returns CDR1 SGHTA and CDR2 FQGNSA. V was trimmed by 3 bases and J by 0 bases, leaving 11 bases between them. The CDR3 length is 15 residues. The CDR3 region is CASSLQGTANYGYTF. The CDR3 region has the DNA TGTGCCAGCAGCTTGCAGGGGACGGCTAACTATGGCTACACCTTC.

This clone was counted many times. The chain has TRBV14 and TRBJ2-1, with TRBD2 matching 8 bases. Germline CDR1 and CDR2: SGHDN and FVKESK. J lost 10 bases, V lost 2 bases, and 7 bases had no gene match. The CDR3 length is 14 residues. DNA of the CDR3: TGTGCCAGCAGCCAATCCAGCGGGAGAAACGAGCAGTTCTTC. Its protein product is CASSQSSGRNEQFF.

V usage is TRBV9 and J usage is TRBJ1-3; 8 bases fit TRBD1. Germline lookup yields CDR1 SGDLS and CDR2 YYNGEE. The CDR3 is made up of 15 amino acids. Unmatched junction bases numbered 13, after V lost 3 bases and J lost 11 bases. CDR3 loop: CASSANQGALVAIYF. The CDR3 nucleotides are TGTGCCAGCAGCGCGAATCAGGGGGCTCTAGTCGCCATATATTTT.

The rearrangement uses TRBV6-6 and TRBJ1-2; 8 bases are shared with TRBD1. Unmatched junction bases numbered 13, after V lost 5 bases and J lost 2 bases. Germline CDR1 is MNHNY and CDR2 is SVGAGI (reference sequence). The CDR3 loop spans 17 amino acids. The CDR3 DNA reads TGTGCCAGCAGTCCTCGTACAACAGGGGGTATCAACTATGGCTACACCTTC. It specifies CASSPRTTGGINYGYTF.

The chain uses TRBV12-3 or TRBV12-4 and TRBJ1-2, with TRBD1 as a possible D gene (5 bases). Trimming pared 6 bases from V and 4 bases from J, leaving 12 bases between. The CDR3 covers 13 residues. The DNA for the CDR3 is TGTGCCAGCAGCCCCGACAGACTCTATGGCTACACCTTC. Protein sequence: CASSPDRLYGYTF.

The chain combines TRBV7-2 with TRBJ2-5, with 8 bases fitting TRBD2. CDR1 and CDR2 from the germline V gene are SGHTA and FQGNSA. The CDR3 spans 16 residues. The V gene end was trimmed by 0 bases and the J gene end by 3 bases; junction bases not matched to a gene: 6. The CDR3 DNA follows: TGTGCCAGCAGCTTAGCGCTTGGGCGGGGGGAAGAGACCCAGTACTTC. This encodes CASSLALGRGEETQYF.

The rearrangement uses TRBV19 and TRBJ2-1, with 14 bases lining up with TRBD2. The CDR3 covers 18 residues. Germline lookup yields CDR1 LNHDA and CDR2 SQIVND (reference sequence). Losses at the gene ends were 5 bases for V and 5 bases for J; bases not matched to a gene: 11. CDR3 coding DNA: TGTGCCAGTAGTTCCACCCAAAGACTAGCGGGAGGGCACAATGAGCAGTTCTTC. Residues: CASSSTQRLAGGHNEQFF.

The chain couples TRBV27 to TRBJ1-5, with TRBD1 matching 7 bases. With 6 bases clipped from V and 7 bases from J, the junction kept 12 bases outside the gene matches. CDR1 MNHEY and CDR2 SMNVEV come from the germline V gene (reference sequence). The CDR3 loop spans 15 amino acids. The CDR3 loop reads CASRDQGGAGQPQHF. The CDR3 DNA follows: TGTGCCAGCAGGGATCAAGGGGGCGCCGGACAGCCCCAGCATTTT.

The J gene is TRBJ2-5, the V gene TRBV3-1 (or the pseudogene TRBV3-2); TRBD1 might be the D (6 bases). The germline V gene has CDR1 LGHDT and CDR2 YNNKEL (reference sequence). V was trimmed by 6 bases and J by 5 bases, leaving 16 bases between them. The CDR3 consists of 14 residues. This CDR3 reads CASRKNRVGETQYF. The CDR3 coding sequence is TGTGCCAGCAGGAAGAACAGGGTCGGGGAGACCCAGTACTTC.

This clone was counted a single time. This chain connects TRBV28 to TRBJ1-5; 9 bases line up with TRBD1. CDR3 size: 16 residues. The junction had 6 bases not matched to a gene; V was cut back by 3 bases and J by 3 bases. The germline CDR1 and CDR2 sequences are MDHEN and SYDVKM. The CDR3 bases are TGTGCCAGCAGTTTGAGGGACAGGGTCCTCAATCAGCCCCAGCATTTT. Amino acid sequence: CASSLRDRVLNQPQHF.

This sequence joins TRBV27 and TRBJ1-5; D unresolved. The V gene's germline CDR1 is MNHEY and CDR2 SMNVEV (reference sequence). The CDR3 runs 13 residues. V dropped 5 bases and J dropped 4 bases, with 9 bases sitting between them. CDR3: CASSQYRNQPQHF. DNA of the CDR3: TGTGCCAGCAGTCAGTACAGAAATCAGCCCCAGCATTTT.

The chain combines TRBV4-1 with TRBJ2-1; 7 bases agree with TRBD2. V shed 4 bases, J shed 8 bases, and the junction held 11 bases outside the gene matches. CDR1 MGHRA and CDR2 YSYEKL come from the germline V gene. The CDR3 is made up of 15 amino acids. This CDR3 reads CASSRTEGGRDEQFF. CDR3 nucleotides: TGCGCCAGCAGCCGAACGGAGGGCGGGAGAGATGAGCAGTTCTTC.

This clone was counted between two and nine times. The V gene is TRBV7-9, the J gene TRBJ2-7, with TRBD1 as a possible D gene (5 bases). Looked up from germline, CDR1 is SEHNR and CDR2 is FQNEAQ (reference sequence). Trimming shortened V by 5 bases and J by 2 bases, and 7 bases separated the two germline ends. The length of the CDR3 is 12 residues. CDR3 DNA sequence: TGTGCCAGCAGCCGGACAACCTACGAGCAGTACTTC. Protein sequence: CASSRTTYEQYF.

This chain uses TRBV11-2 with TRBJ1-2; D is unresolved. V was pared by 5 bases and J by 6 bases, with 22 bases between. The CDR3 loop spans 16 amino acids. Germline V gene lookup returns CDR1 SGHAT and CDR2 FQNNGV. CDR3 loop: CASSTQEAGKTNGYTF. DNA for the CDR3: TGTGCCAGCAGCACCCAGGAGGCGGGAAAGACTAATGGCTACACCTTC.

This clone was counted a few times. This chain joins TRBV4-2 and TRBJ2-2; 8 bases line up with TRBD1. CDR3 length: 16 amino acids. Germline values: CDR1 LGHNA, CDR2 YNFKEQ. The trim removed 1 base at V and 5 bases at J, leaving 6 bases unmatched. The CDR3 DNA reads TGTGCCAGCAGCCAAGCCCACCGGACAGGGACCGGGGAGCTGTTTTTT. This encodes CASSQAHRTGTGELFF.

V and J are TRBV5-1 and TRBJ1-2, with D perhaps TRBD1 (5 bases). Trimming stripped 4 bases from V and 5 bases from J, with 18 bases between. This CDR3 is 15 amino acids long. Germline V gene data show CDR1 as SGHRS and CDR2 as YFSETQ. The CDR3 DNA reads TGCGCCAGCAGCCCCGCCCTAGGACACGCTTATGGCTACACCTTC. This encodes CASSPALGHAYGYTF.

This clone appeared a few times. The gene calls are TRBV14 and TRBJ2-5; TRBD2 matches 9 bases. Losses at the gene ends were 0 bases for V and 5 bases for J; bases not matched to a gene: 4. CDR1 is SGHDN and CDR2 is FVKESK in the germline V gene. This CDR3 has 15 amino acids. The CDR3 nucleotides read TGTGCCAGCAGCCAAGACGGACTAGCGAGGGAGACCCAGTACTTC. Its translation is CASSQDGLARETQYF.

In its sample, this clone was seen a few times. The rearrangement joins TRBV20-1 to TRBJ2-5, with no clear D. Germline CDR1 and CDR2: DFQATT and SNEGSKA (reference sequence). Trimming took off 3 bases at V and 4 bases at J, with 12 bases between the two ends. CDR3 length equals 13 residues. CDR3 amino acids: CSASGGDGETQYF. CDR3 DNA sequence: TGCAGTGCTAGTGGCGGTGATGGAGAGACCCAGTACTTC.

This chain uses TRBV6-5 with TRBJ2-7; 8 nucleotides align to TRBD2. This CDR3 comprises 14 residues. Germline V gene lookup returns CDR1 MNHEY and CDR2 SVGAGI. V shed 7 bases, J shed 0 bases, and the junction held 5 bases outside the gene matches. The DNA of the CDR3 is TGTGCCAGCACTGGGACTAGGAGCTCCTACGAGCAGTACTTC. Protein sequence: CASTGTRSSYEQYF.

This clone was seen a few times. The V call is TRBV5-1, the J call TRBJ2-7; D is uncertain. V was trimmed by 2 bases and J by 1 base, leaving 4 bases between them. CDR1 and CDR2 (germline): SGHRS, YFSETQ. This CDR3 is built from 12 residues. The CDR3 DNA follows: TGCGCCAGCAGCTTACAGTCCTACGAGCAGTACTTC. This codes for CASSLQSYEQYF.

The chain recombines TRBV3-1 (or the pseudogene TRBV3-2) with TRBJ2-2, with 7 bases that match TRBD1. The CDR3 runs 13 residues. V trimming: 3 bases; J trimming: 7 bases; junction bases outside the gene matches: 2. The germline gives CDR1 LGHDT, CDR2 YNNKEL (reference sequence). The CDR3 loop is CASSHRTGGELFF. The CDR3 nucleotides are TGTGCCAGCAGCCATAGGACAGGCGGGGAGCTGTTTTTT.

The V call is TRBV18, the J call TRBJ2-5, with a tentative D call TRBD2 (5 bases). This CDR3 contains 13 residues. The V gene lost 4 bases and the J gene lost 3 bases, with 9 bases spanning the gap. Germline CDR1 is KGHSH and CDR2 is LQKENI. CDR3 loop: CASSLDLKETQYF. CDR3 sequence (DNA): TGTGCCAGCTCACTGGACTTAAAAGAGACCCAGTACTTC. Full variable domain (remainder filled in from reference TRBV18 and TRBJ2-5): NAGVMQNPRHLVRRRGQEARLRCSPMKGHSHVYWYRQLPEEGLKFMVYLQKENIIDESGMPKERFSAEFPKEGPSILRIQQVVRGDSAAYFCASSLDLKETQYFGPGTRLLVL.

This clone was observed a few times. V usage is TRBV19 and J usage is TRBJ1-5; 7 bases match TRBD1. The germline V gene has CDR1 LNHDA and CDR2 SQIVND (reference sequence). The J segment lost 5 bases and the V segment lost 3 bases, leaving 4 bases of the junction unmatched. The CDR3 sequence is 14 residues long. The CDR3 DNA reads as TGTGCCAGTAGTATCCAACAGGGGTATCAGCCCCAGCATTTT. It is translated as CASSIQQGYQPQHF.

The CDR3 region is CASSGGTGGKTGELFF. CDR3 DNA: TGTGCCAGCAGTGGAGGGACAGGGGGCAAAACCGGGGAGCTGTTTTTT. The rearrangement links TRBV28 to TRBJ2-2; 12 bases are a match to TRBD1. The J segment lost 5 bases and the V segment lost 5 bases, leaving 6 bases of the junction unmatched. Germline V gives CDR1 MDHEN, CDR2 SYDVKM. The CDR3 has 16 amino acids.

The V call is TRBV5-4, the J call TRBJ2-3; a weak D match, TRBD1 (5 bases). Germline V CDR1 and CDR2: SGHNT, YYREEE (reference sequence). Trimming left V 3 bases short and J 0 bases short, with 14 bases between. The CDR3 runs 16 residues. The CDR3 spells CASSSSRTSSTDTQYF. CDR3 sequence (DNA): TGTGCCAGCAGCTCCTCCAGGACATCCAGCACAGATACGCAGTATTTT. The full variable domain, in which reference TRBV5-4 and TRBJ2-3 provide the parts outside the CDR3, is ETGVTQSPTHLIKTRGQQVTLRCSSQSGHNTVSWYQQALGQGPQFIFQYYREEENGRGNFPPRFSGLQFPNYSSELNVNALELDDSALYLCASSSSRTSSTDTQYFGPGTRLTVL.

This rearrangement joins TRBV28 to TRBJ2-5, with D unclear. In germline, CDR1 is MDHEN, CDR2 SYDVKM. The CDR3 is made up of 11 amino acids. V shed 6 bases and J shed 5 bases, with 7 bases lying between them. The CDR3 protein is CASSLEETQYF. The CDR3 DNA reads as TGTGCCAGCAGCCTCGAGGAGACCCAGTACTTC.

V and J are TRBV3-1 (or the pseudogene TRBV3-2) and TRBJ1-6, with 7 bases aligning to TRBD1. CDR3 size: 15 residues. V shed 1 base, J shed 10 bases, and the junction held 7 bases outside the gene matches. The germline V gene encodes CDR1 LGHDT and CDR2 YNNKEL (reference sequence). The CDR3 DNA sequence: TGTGCCAGCAGCCAAGGCCCAGGGGGAGAATCACCCCTCCACTTT. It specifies CASSQGPGGESPLHF.

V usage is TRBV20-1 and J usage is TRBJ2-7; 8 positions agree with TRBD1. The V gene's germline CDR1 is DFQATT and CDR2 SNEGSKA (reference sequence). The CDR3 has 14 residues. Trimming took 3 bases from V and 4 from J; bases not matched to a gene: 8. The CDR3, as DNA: TGCAGTGCTAGTGATTACGACAGGGGTTACGAGCAGTACTTC. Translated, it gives CSASDYDRGYEQYF.

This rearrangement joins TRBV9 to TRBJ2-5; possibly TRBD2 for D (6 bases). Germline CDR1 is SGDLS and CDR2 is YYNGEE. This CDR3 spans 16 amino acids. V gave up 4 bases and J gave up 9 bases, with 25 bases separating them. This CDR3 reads CASSPGTSGADGAQYF. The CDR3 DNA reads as TGTGCCAGCAGCCCTGGGACTTCTGGGGCAGATGGGGCCCAGTACTTC.

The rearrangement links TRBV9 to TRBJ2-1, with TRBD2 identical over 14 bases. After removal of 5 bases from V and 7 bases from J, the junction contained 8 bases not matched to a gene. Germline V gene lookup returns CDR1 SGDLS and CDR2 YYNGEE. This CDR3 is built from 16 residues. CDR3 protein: CASSEGTSGRQNEQFF. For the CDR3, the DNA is TGTGCCAGCAGTGAGGGGACTAGCGGGAGACAGAATGAGCAGTTCTTC.